Listed here is a single T cell receptor (beta chain). Its antigen is not identified. The trim removed 0 bases at V and 6 bases at J, leaving 7 bases unmatched. From germline, CDR1 is SGDLS and CDR2 YYNGEE. CDR3 length equals 15 residues. Data came from immunoSEQ multiplex PCR; TCRdb stores just in-frame clones and leaves some out. The profile shows 1.4 million to 1.5 million clones, about 96% of them singletons. The sample comes from a study of shared clonotypes between healthy human individuals. Notes on the study in general: Generally, naive subsets came out with larger estimated richness than memory subsets. It was observed that roughly 5.4% of naive CD4 clonotypes were shared across a handful of donors.

This TCR was sampled from a young man in good health. The specimen was naive CD4+ T cells sorted from blood. The subset was: CD45RA+ positively selected. The rearrangement uses TRBV9 and TRBJ2-3; 7 bases match TRBD1. The CDR3 region has the DNA TGTGCCAGCAGCGTAGGGGACAGCGCACTGGATACGCAGTATTTT. Protein product: CASSVGDSALDTQYF.